Following are 25 T cell receptor beta chains from one sample sequenced in a study of T cells in Graves' hyperthyroidism and ophthalmopathy. The source material, RNA transcripts, was used to amplify TCR beta CDR3 regions. Initially, a first-round RT-PCR of the TCR CDR3 employed the HTBI primer set. In TCRdb, the multiplex PCR reads were re-called with MiXCR into one record per CDR3 protein. Of around 420,000 distinct CDR3 sequences listed, less than 20% are singletons. The material sequenced was blood. The source of these receptors is a woman aged 18-30 years with Graves' hyperthyroidism.

This clonotype was counted a few times. The chain is built from TRBV24-1 and TRBJ2-7; no clear D. The V end lost 5 bases, the J end lost 6 bases, and 16 bases lay between the germline ends. This CDR3 is 14 amino acids long. Looked up from germline, CDR1 is KGHDR and CDR2 is SFDVKD. The CDR3 DNA reads TGTGCCACCAGTGCGGGCGGCAGGCCGGGCGAGCAGTACTTC. Residues: CATSAGGRPGEQYF.

The table lists this clonotype with many counts. The chain employs TRBV11-3 and TRBJ2-7; 7 bases match TRBD2. The CDR3 sequence is 15 residues long. Per the germline V gene, CDR1 is SGHNT and CDR2 is YENEEA. The ends lost 3 bases at V and 3 bases at J; junction bases unmatched: 8. The CDR3 region has the DNA TGTGCCAGCAGCTTCCGCGGGGGAACTGGCTACGAGCAGTACTTC. Its protein is CASSFRGGTGYEQYF. The variable domain in full, completed from reference TRBV11-3 and TRBJ2-7, reads EAGVVQSPRYKIIEKKQPVAFWCNPISGHNTLYWYLQNLGQGPELLIRYENEEAVDDSQLPKDRFSAERLKGVDSTLKIQPAELGDSAVYLCASSFRGGTGYEQYFGPGTRLTVT.

This clonotype was recorded at least ten times. This sequence joins TRBV12-3 or TRBV12-4 and TRBJ2-5, with TRBD2 matching 9 bases. V lost 6 bases, J lost 5 bases, and 7 bases stayed unmatched. This CDR3 has 14 amino acids. The CDR3 DNA reads as TGTGCCAGCAGGTCGACTAGCGGCGGGGAGACCCAGTACTTC. It translates to CASRSTSGGETQYF.

This clonotype has just a few counts. The chain has TRBV6-2 or TRBV6-3 and TRBJ2-2, with 8 bases lining up with TRBD2. The CDR3 is 16 residues long. CDR1 and CDR2 from the germline V gene are MNHEY and SVGEGT. Trimming at V came to 8 bases and at J to 3 bases, leaving 11 bases not matched to a gene. DNA for the CDR3: TGTGCCAGCTTCGACGCGGGAGGATCTGACACCGGGGAGCTGTTTTTT. Translation gives CASFDAGGSDTGELFF.

Many counts were recorded for this clonotype. The chain has TRBV27 and TRBJ2-7; 10 nucleotides agree with TRBD1. Germline-derived CDR1 and CDR2 are MNHEY and SMNVEV (reference sequence). Trimming cost V 2 bases and J 0 bases; bases outside gene matches: 13. The CDR3 length is 19 residues. The chain's CDR3 is CASSLMGDRGTWNSYEQYF. Written as DNA, the CDR3 is TGTGCCAGCAGTTTAATGGGGGACAGGGGCACTTGGAACTCCTACGAGCAGTACTTC.

V gene TRBV6-1 combines with J gene TRBJ2-2, with 10 bases aligning to TRBD2. V was clipped by 6 bases and J by 3 bases; unmatched bases: 13. Germline lookup yields CDR1 MNHNS and CDR2 SASEGT. This CDR3 comprises 18 residues. CDR3 loop: CASRRTRTSGVHTGELFF. In nucleotides, the CDR3 is TGTGCCAGCAGACGCACTAGGACTAGCGGTGTTCACACCGGGGAGCTGTTTTTT.

The J gene is TRBJ1-6, the V gene TRBV25-1, with D perhaps matching TRBD1 (6 bases). Germline loops: CDR1 MGHDK, CDR2 SYGVNS. The CDR3 contains 15 residues. V lost 1 base, J lost 10 bases, and 14 bases lay in between. The CDR3 region has the DNA TGTGCCAGCAGTGAATTAAACAGGGAAGACTCACCCCTCCACTTT. This translates into CASSELNREDSPLHF.

The CDR3 region is CATSDPDRVEETQYF. The CDR3 nucleotides read TGTGCCACCAGTGATCCAGACAGGGTTGAGGAGACCCAGTACTTC. The chain joins TRBV24-1 to TRBJ2-5, with 7 positions matching TRBD1. CDR3 size: 15 residues. Germline trimming cut 3 bases from V and 5 bases from J; bases unmatched to any gene: 8. Per germline, CDR1 KGHDR and CDR2 SFDVKD.

The sample holds many counts of this clonotype. CDR3 protein: CASAFPGQNYGYTF. The CDR3 coding sequence is TGTGCCAGCGCATTCCCGGGGCAGAACTATGGCTACACCTTC. The chain links TRBV6-1 to TRBJ1-2, with D tentatively TRBD1 (5 bases). Germline V gene sequence: CDR1 MNHNS, CDR2 SASEGT. The V end was cut by 8 bases, the J end by 2 bases, with 15 bases between. This CDR3 region has 14 residues.

This clonotype was observed at least ten times. The chain employs TRBV3-1 and TRBJ1-2; no definite D call. The V end was cut by 0 bases, the J end by 7 bases, with 6 bases between. This CDR3 has 12 residues. Germline assignment: CDR1 LGHDT and CDR2 YNNKEL (reference sequence). The CDR3 DNA is TGTGCCAGCAGCCAAGAATCATTTGGCTACACCTTC. Translation: CASSQESFGYTF.

This sequence joins TRBV24-1 and TRBJ2-7, with D maybe TRBD1 (6 bases). The CDR3 sequence is 13 residues long. Germline lookup yields CDR1 KGHDR and CDR2 SFDVKD. Trimming cost V 3 bases and J 3 bases, with 8 bases left between them. CDR3 sequence (DNA): TGTGCCACCAGTGATCCGGGACACTACGAGCAGTACTTC. Protein sequence: CATSDPGHYEQYF.

This clonotype was observed many times. The rearrangement links TRBV5-1 to TRBJ2-1, with a possible D match to TRBD2 (6 bases). CDR1 is SGHRS, CDR2 YFSETQ, per germline. CDR3 length: 14 amino acids. Deletions cut 0 bases from V and 2 bases from J, with 6 bases between. The CDR3 region is CASSLGGAYNEQFF. In nucleotides, the CDR3 is TGCGCCAGCAGCTTGGGCGGGGCCTACAATGAGCAGTTCTTC.

At least ten counts were recorded for this clonotype. The rearrangement links TRBV6-2 or TRBV6-3 to TRBJ2-5; D is perhaps TRBD1 (5 bases). V dropped 7 bases and J dropped 3 bases, with 21 bases sitting between them. Per the germline V gene, CDR1 is MNHEY and CDR2 is SVGEGT. This CDR3 contains 16 residues. The DNA of the CDR3 is TGTGCCAGCACCCTCGGTCCGGACATCGCTGAAGAGACCCAGTACTTC. This encodes CASTLGPDIAEETQYF.

This clonotype has just one count. V usage is TRBV27 and J usage is TRBJ1-2; no clear D. The germline V gene encodes CDR1 MNHEY and CDR2 SMNVEV (reference sequence). CDR3 size: 13 residues. The germline V and J ends were trimmed by 3 bases and 8 bases, with 13 bases remaining between them. The CDR3 reads CASSFWPPGGYTF. CDR3 bases: TGTGCCAGCAGTTTCTGGCCGCCGGGGGGCTACACCTTC.

This clonotype was seen more than once but under ten times. The chain carries TRBV9 and TRBJ2-5; 13 bases agree with TRBD2. The CDR3 totals 16 residues. The germline gives CDR1 SGDLS, CDR2 YYNGEE. Trimming removed 4 bases from V and 2 bases from J; junction bases left unmatched: 5. The DNA of the CDR3 is TGTGCCAGCAGCCTCGGACTAGCGGGAGCGCAAGAGACCCAGTACTTC. The encoded protein is CASSLGLAGAQETQYF.

This chain uses TRBV15 with TRBJ2-7; D unclear. The CDR3 is made up of 18 amino acids. CDR1 LNHNV and CDR2 YYDKDF come from the germline V gene (reference sequence). The germline V and J ends were trimmed by 1 base and 0 bases, with 19 bases remaining between them. The CDR3 is CATSRVVLSRRLSYEQYF. The CDR3, as DNA: TGTGCCACCAGCAGAGTCGTTTTAAGTCGGCGGCTCTCCTACGAGCAGTACTTC.

Ten or more counts support this clonotype. The chain couples TRBV2 to TRBJ1-1; D ambiguous. The CDR3 contains 14 residues. Germline V gene lookup returns CDR1 SNHLY and CDR2 FYNNEI. V was cut by 3 bases and J by 3 bases, with 11 bases left in between. DNA for the CDR3: TGTGCCAGCAGTGAGAGAAGAGGGCACACTGAAGCTTTCTTT. It encodes CASSERRGHTEAFF. The full variable domain, with the rest looked up from reference TRBV2 and TRBJ1-1, is EPEVTQTPSHQVTQMGQEVILRCVPISNHLYFYWYRQILGQKVEFLVSFYNNEISEKSEIFDDQFSVERPDGSNFTLKIRSTKLEDSAMYFCASSERRGHTEAFFGQGTRLTVV.

This clonotype appeared many times. This chain links TRBV11-2 with TRBJ2-7, with D uncertain. The CDR3 is 14 amino acids. Per germline, CDR1 SGHAT and CDR2 FQNNGV. The V end was cut by 3 bases, the J end by 7 bases, with 16 bases between. CDR3 sequence reads: CASSLKVALGEQYF. The CDR3 nucleotides read TGTGCCAGCAGCTTGAAGGTGGCACTGGGGGAGCAGTACTTC.

This clonotype has ten or more counts. The chain is built from TRBV3-1 and TRBJ1-3; D might be TRBD1 (5 bases). Germline V lookup: CDR1 LGHDT, CDR2 YNNKEL (reference sequence). CDR3 length: 15 residues. The ends were cut back, 4 bases at V and 4 bases at J, with 14 bases in the middle. In DNA, the CDR3 is TGTGCCAGCAGCCCCGGTATGGGGCCAGGAAACACCATATATTTT. Its protein product is CASSPGMGPGNTIYF.

A remark on this clonotype: A much larger clone sits a single nucleotide away, making a read error possible. The chain combines TRBV12-3 or TRBV12-4 with TRBJ1-5, with D possibly being TRBD1 (6 bases). The CDR3 extends over 15 amino acids. CDR3 in DNA: TGTGTCAGCAGTTCCGGGACACATAGCAATCAGCCCCAGCATTTT. It codes for CVSSSGTHSNQPQHF.

Note on this clonotype: The germline gene is not matched at one end of the junction; a read error may be the cause. The gene calls are TRBV3-1 and TRBJ2-6; 9 nucleotides line up with TRBD1. The CDR3 has 14 amino acids. Germline lookup yields CDR1 LGHDT and CDR2 YNNKEL (reference sequence). CDR3 nucleotide sequence: TGTGTCAGCAGCCAGGACAGGGGAACCAACGTCCTGACTTTC. Amino acids: CVSSQDRGTNVLTF.

This clonotype was observed at least ten times. V is TRBV6-1 and J is TRBJ2-5; D gene uncertain. Germline assignment: CDR1 MNHNS and CDR2 SASEGT. The CDR3 loop spans 14 amino acids. V lost 5 bases and J 5 bases, leaving 15 bases between the germline ends. The CDR3, as DNA: TGTGCCAGCAGTTCGCTCCTGGTAGGGGAGACCCAGTACTTC. This translates into CASSSLLVGETQYF.

This clonotype occurred many times. The CDR3 DNA reads as TGTGCCAGCAAAGGGGGGGCTAGCGGGGGCCTTAGCTCCTACAATGAGCAGTTCTTC. This gives the protein CASKGGASGGLSSYNEQFF. The chain has TRBV7-2 and TRBJ2-1; TRBD2 matches at 10 bases. With V trimmed by 7 bases and J by 0 bases, 15 bases remained unmatched. The CDR3 length is 19 residues. Germline-derived CDR1 and CDR2 are SGHTA and FQGNSA.

This clonotype was seen repeatedly, ten times or more. DNA for the CDR3: TGTGCCACCCTGCGGGCGGGGTACACAGATACGCAGTATTTT. This translates into CATLRAGYTDTQYF. V is TRBV28 and J is TRBJ2-3; tentatively, D is TRBD2 (6 bases). Germline CDR1 and CDR2: MDHEN and SYDVKM. V lost 10 bases and J lost 2, with 16 bases in between. This CDR3 has 14 residues.

V gene TRBV29-1 combines with J gene TRBJ1-4; D is undetermined. This CDR3 region has 15 residues. The V gene lost 4 bases and the J gene lost 3 bases, with 15 bases spanning the gap. Germline V gene data show CDR1 as SQVTM and CDR2 as ANQGSEA. CDR3 sequence reads: CSVGFGGNPNEKLFF. CDR3 DNA: TGCAGCGTTGGTTTCGGCGGGAATCCTAATGAAAAACTGTTTTTT.